This T cell receptor beta chain was captured in a study of T cell responses to AZD1222 COVID-19 vaccine. For this clone: Its antigen is not identified.

Study-wide findings and caveats: The breadth and depth of Spike-specific TCRs increased once two AZD1222 doses had been given. It was only after the peak T cell response that any repertoires were sampled.

The method was immunoSEQ multiplex PCR; TCRdb's version includes in-frame clones alone and lacks a portion of them. Seen here are approximately 68,000 clones, 88% observed once, and the top ten hold 4.8%. The ends were cut back, 2 bases at V and 3 bases at J, with 8 bases in the middle. This CDR3 is built from 14 residues. Looked up from germline, CDR1 is SNHLY and CDR2 is FYNNEI. J is TRBJ1-5 and V is TRBV2; D uncertain. The receptor was isolated from an adult who received the MenACWY meningococcal vaccine as a control. Sequences were derived from peripheral blood, sampled 28 days after the second dose of the MenACWY control vaccine. The CDR3 coding sequence is TGTGCCAGCAGTGAAATGCACCTCAATCAGCCCCAGCATTTT. Protein: CASSEMHLNQPQHF.